This T cell receptor beta chain was sequenced during a study of prognosis after radiotherapy for stage I lung cancer. At the level of the study: SBRT was given in 3 to 5 fractions at a biologically effective dose of at least 100 Gy as radiotherapy.

Worth noting for this clonotype: Its target is unknown.

Trimming removed 6 bases from V and 9 bases from J; junction bases left unmatched: 19. The CDR3 is made up of 17 amino acids. Germline V gene sequence: CDR1 SNHLY, CDR2 FYNNEI. Without prior chemotherapy, radiotherapy or other malignancies, every patient was node-negative by CT and PET/CT. With two-round multiplex PCR, TCR beta CDR3 sequences were amplified from genomic DNA. Primers specific to each TRBV and TRBJ gene were used in first-round PCR. TCRdb re-derived calls from the multiplex PCR reads in MiXCR, one entry per CDR3 protein. The sample has roughly 30,000 distinct CDR3 sequences, about half seen once. The study, taken as a whole, reports: There was a fall in unique TCR clone counts after stereotactic body radiation therapy, median approximately 10,000 versus 7,000. Post-treatment Shannon entropy following stereotactic body radiation therapy was lower among patients who developed distant metastases.

This sample comprised PBMCs, obtained before or after stereotactic body radiation therapy (not recorded which). This sequence originates from a donor aged 50 or older with non-small cell lung cancer. This rearrangement joins TRBV2 to TRBJ2-1; TRBD1 agrees at 8 bases. CDR3 in DNA: TGTGCCAGCAGCCCTCAGGGGGCTAGGGGGCCCACGGGTGAGCAGTTCTTC. Translation: CASSPQGARGPTGEQFF.